The 9 T cell receptor beta chains reported below all come from one sample, sequenced in a study of T cells after yellow fever vaccination. One entry per CDR3 protein, called by TCRdb with MiXCR from the 5' RACE reads. The table has some 110,000 distinct CDR3 sequences, 7.2% seen once. This specimen consisted of CD4+ T cells sorted from PBMCs, obtained approximately 40 days after the first yellow fever vaccination. All receptors derive from a man aged 18 to 35 who received the YFV17D yellow fever vaccine.

In its sample, this clonotype was seen many times. The gene calls are TRBV15 and TRBJ1-3, with D perhaps TRBD1 (5 bases). V lost 11 bases to trimming and J lost 0 bases, with 20 bases between them. The CDR3 totals 16 residues. CDR1 and CDR2 (germline): LNHNV, YYDKDF (reference sequence). Here the CDR3 DNA reads TGTGCCGCCGGGACGGGACGGAGAAGCTCTGGAAACACCATATATTTT. It specifies CAAGTGRRSSGNTIYF.

This clonotype appeared many times. The V gene is TRBV7-9, the J gene TRBJ2-1, with a weak D call TRBD2 (5 bases). CDR1 is SEHNR, CDR2 FQNEAQ, per germline (reference sequence). This CDR3 spans 16 amino acids. Trimming cost V 5 bases and J 4 bases, with 18 bases left between them. The CDR3 DNA reads TGTGCCAGCAGCGTATTATCCGGGATCTTTTACAATGAGCAGTTCTTC. Amino acid sequence: CASSVLSGIFYNEQFF.

This clonotype was seen at least ten times. The chain combines TRBV7-2 with TRBJ2-7; 11 nucleotides align to TRBD2. Germline-derived CDR1 and CDR2 are SGHTA and FQGNSA. This CDR3 spans 14 amino acids. CDR3 bases: TGTGCCAGCAGCGTAGCGGGGGGGCCGGAGGAGCAGTACGTC. The encoded protein is CASSVAGGPEEQYV.

This clonotype was counted many times. V usage is TRBV7-6 and J usage is TRBJ2-5, with 9 positions matching TRBD1. This CDR3 spans 14 amino acids. Looked up from germline, CDR1 is SGHVS and CDR2 is FNYEAQ. J was trimmed by 7 bases and V by 11 bases; bases with no gene match: 14. The CDR3: CAVHRGLVPGTQYF. The CDR3 DNA is TGTGCCGTACACAGGGGGCTGGTTCCGGGGACCCAGTACTTC. Full variable domain (outside the CDR3, taken from reference TRBV7-6 and TRBJ2-5): GAGVSQSPRYKVTKRGQDVALRCDPISGHVSLYWYRQALGQGPEFLTYFNYEAQQDKSGLPNDRFSAERPEGSISTLTIQRTEQRDSAMYRCAVHRGLVPGTQYFGPGTRLLVL.

This clonotype was counted at least ten times. The chain recombines TRBV28 with TRBJ1-2; 8 nucleotides align to TRBD1. V gave up 3 bases and J gave up 9 bases; unmatched junction bases: 9. This CDR3 has 14 amino acids. Germline CDR1 reads MDHEN; CDR2 reads SYDVKM. CDR3 sequence (DNA): TGTGCCAGCAGTTTCATGCGACAGGGGCTGAGCTACACCTTC. Encoded protein: CASSFMRQGLSYTF.

This clonotype was seen repeatedly, ten times or more. The rearrangement joins TRBV12-3 or TRBV12-4 to TRBJ2-5; 12 bases fit TRBD2. This CDR3 spans 16 amino acids. Germline trimming cut 3 bases from V and 1 base from J; bases unmatched to any gene: 3. The CDR3 DNA is TGTGCCAGCAGTTTTCTAGCGGGGGGGTCCCAAGAGACCCAGTACTTC. Translating it yields CASSFLAGGSQETQYF.

This clonotype was counted many times. V gene TRBV7-2 combines with J gene TRBJ2-1; D is perhaps TRBD2 (5 bases). The V end was cut by 0 bases, the J end by 7 bases, with 7 bases between. This CDR3 has 13 amino acids. CDR1 is SGHTA and CDR2 is FQGNSA in the germline V gene. In DNA form, the CDR3 reads TGTGCCAGCAGCTTAGCAGCGGAAAATGAGCAGTTCTTC. Its translation: CASSLAAENEQFF.

Ten or more counts support this clonotype. Written as DNA, the CDR3 is TGTGCCAGCAGCTTAAGGCGGGGGAGGGTAGATACGCAGTATTTT. Its protein product is CASSLRRGRVDTQYF. The chain couples TRBV7-2 to TRBJ2-3; 7 bases line up with TRBD2. After removal of 2 bases from V and 5 bases from J, the junction contained 7 bases not matched to a gene. This CDR3 spans 15 amino acids. Germline V CDR1 and CDR2: SGHTA, FQGNSA.

This clonotype was counted many times. V is TRBV12-3 or TRBV12-4 and J is TRBJ2-5, with TRBD1 matching over 8 bases. The CDR3 sequence is 13 residues long. Trimming took 5 bases from V and 4 from J; bases not matched to a gene: 3. The CDR3 region is CASSTGQGETQYF. CDR3 nucleotides: TGTGCCAGCAGTACCGGACAGGGAGAGACCCAGTACTTC.